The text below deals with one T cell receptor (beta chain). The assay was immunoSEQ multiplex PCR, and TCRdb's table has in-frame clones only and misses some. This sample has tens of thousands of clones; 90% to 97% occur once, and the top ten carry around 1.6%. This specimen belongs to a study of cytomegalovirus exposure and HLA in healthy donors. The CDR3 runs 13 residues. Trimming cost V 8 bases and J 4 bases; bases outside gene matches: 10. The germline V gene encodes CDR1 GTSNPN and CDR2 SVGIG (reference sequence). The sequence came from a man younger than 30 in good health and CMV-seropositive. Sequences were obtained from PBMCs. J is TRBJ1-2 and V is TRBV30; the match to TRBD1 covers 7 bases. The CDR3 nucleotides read TGTGCCGGGACACAGGGGTTGGCCTATGGCTACACCTTC. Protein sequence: CAGTQGLAYGYTF.